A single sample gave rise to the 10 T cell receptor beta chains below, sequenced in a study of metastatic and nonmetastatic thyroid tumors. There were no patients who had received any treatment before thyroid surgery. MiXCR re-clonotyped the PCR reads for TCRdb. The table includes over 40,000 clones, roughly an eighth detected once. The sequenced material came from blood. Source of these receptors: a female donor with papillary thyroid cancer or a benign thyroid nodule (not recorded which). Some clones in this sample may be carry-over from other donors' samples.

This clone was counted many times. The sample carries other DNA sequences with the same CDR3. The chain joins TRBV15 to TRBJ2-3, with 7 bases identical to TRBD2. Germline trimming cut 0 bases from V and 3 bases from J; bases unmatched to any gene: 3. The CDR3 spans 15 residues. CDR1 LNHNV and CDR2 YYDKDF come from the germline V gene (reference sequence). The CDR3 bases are TGTGCCACCAGCAGAGAGTGGGGGGGGACAGATACGCAGTATTTT. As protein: CATSREWGGTDTQYF.

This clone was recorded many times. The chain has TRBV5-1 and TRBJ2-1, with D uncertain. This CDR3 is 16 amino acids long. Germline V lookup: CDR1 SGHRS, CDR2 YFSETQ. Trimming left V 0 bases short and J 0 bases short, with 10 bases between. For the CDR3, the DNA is TGCGCCAGCAGCTTGGGGGTAGGAGACTCCTACAATGAGCAGTTCTTC. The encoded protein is CASSLGVGDSYNEQFF.

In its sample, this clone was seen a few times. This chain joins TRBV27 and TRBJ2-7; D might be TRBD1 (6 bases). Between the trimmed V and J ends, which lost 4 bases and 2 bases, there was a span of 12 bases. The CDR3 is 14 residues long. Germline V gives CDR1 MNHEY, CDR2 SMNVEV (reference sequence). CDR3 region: CASSSSDRPYEQYF. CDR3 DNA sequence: TGTGCCAGCAGTTCATCGGACAGACCCTACGAGCAGTACTTC.

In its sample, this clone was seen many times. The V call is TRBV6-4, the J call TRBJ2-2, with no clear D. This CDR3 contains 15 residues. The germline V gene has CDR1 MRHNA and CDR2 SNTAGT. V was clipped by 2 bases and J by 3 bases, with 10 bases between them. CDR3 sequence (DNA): TGTGCCAGCAGTGACACCCGGACGGACACCGGGGAGCTGTTTTTT. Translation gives CASSDTRTDTGELFF.

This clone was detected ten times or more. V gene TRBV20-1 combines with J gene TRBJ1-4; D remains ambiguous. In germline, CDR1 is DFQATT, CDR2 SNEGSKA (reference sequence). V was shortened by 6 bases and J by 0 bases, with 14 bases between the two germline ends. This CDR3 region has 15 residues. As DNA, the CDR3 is TGCAGTGCAACCGGGTCCTCTTCAACTAATGAAAAACTGTTTTTT. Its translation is CSATGSSSTNEKLFF.

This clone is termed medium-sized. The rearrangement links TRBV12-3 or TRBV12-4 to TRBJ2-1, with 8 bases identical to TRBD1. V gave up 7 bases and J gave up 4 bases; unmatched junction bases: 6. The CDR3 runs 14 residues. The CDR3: CASTGQGGYNEQFF. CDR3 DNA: TGTGCCAGCACCGGACAGGGCGGGTACAATGAGCAGTTCTTC.

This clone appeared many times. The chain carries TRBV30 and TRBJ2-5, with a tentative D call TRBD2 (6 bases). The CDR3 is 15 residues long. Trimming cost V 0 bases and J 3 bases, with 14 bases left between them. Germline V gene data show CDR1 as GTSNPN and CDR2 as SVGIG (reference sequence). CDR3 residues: CAWSVLATFKETQYF. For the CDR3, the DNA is TGTGCCTGGAGTGTACTAGCAACGTTCAAAGAGACCCAGTACTTC.

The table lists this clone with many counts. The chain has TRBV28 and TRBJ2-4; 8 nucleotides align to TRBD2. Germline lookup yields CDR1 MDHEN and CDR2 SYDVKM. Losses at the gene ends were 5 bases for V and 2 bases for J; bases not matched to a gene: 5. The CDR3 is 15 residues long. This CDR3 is CASSPAGGTKNIQYF. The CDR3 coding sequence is TGTGCCAGCAGTCCGGCGGGGGGTACCAAAAACATTCAGTACTTC.

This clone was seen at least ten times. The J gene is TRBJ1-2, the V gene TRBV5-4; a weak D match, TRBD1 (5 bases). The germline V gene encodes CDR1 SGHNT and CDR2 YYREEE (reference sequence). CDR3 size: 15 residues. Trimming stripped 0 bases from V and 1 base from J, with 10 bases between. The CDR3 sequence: CASSLGGWDNYGYTF. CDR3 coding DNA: TGTGCCAGCAGCTTGGGGGGCTGGGATAACTATGGCTACACCTTC.

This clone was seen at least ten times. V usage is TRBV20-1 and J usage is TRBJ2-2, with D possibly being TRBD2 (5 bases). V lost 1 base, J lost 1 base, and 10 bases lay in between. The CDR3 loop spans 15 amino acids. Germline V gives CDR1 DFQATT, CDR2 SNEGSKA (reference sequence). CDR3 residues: CSARAGNKNTGELFF. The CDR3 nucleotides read TGCAGTGCTAGAGCGGGGAACAAGAACACCGGGGAGCTGTTTTTT.